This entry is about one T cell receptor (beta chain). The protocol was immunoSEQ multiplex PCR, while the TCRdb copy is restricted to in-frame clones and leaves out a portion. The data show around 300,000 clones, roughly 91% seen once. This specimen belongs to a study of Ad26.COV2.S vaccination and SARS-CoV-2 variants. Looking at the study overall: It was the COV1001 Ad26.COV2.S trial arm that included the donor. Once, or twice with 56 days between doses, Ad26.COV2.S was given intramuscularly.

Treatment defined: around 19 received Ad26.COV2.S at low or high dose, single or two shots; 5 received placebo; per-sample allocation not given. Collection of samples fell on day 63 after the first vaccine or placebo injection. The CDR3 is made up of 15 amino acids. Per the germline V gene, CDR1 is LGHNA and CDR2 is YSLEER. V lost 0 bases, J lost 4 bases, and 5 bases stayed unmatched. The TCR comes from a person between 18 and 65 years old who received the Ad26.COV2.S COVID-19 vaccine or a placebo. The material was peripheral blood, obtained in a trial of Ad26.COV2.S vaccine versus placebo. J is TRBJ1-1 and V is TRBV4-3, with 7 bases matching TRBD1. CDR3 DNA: TGCGCCAGCAGCCAAGAACTTTCAGGGGGCACTGAAGCTTTCTTT. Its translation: CASSQELSGGTEAFF.